Sequencing of this TCR beta chain was carried out in a study of cytomegalovirus exposure and HLA in healthy donors. Study-level background: An analysis done earlier identified about 120 million unique TCR beta sequences from around 180 million T cells.

With 60 Vbeta and 13 Jbeta primers, the PCR was carried out. TCRdb keeps only in-frame clones here, not all; method: immunoSEQ multiplex PCR. Here the sample spans about 130,000 clones, 75% to 85% being singletons. Of note for this clone: Its matching antigen is unknown.

Study-wide results and limits: Later analysis associated a missense DCLRE1C variant with TCR beta V- and J-gene trimming.

The CDR3 runs to 14 residues. Germline-derived CDR1 and CDR2 are MNHEY and SMNVEV (reference sequence). J gave up 1 base and V 5 bases, and 2 bases lay outside the gene matches. This receptor was obtained from a man aged 35 to 55 in good health and CMV-seronegative. The chain recombines TRBV27 with TRBJ2-7; TRBD2 matches 10 bases. Sequenced: PBMCs. Here the CDR3 DNA reads TGTGCCAGCAGTATAGCGGGAGGTTCCTACGAGCAGTACTTC. It codes for CASSIAGGSYEQYF.